These T cell receptor beta chains were read from a single sample in a study of PD-1 blockade in mismatch repair-deficient tumors. Measured with immunoSEQ multiplex PCR; TCRdb has only the in-frame clones, and not every one. The sample gives approximately 79,000 clones, 70% to 90% of which show up once; approximately 5.5% is in the top ten. Sequencing was performed on peripheral blood, taken 44 weeks after starting pembrolizumab. The receptors here all came from an adult with mismatch repair-deficient cancer. CDR3s include the opening cysteine and the closing phenylalanine or tryptophan. D genes are given only for firm matches. Rows may omit the clone size; those that give it use once, few, many or a size class.

j_gene | abundance | v_gene | d_gene | CDR3nt | CDR3aa
TRBJ1-1 | . | TRBV7-9 | . | TGTGCCAGCAGCTTACTAGGCTCGGGGACTGAAGCTTTCTTT | CASSLLGSGTEAFF
TRBJ2-3 | . | TRBV7-2 | TRBD2 | TGTGCCAGCAGCCCTCAGTCCAGCGGGAGGGCCTCAGATACGCAGTATTTT | CASSPQSSGRASDTQYF
TRBJ1-4 | . | TRBV7-3 | . | TGTGCCAGCAGCTTAAATGGGCGGTTAAATGAAAAACTGTTTTTT | CASSLNGRLNEKLFF
TRBJ2-2 | . | TRBV5-4 | . | TGTGCCAGCAGCTTGGTGGCCGGGAAAGCCGGGGAGCTGTTTTTT | CASSLVAGKAGELFF
TRBJ1-2 | . | TRBV25-1 | TRBD1 | TGTGCCAGCAGCGACAGGGGGCGAGACTATGGCTACACCTTC | CASSDRGRDYGYTF
TRBJ1-3 | . | TRBV9 | . | TGTGCCAGCAGCGGAGGCACGGCCTCTGGAAACACCATATATTTT | CASSGGTASGNTIYF
TRBJ2-7 | . | TRBV5-1 | TRBD2 | TGCGCCAGCAGTCTCGGGACTAGCGGCGCCTACGAGCAGTACTTC | CASSLGTSGAYEQYF
TRBJ2-1 | . | TRBV7-9 | TRBD2 | TGTGCCAGCAGCTTAGGCTCTAGCGGTTACAATGAGCAGTTCTTC | CASSLGSSGYNEQFF
TRBJ2-1 | . | TRBV19 | . | TGTGCCAGTAGTATACTTGGGGGGGCGAATGAGCAGTTCTTC | CASSILGGANEQFF
TRBJ2-7 | few | TRBV4-2 | TRBD2 | TGTGCCAGCAGCCGAGGACTAGCGGGAGGGCGCGAGCAGTACTTC | CASSRGLAGGREQYF
TRBJ1-1 | . | TRBV7-2 | . | TGTGCCAGCAGCTTAGTTGACACCACAGGAGCTTTCTTT | CASSLVDTTGAFF
TRBJ2-7 | . | TRBV5-4 | TRBD2 | TGTGCCAGCAGCACCGGGCGGGGGGCCTACGAGCAGTACTTC | CASSTGRGAYEQYF
TRBJ1-2 | . | TRBV19 | TRBD1 | TGTGCCAGCCGGGACAGGGGCTCGAACTATGGCTACACCTTC | CASRDRGSNYGYTF
TRBJ1-5 | . | TRBV19 | . | TGTGCCAGTAAACTGTCAGGGCCAGTCAATCAGCCCCAGCATTTT | CASKLSGPVNQPQHF
TRBJ2-3 | . | TRBV7-9 | . | TGTGCCAGCAGCTTGCCCCGGGACGCTAGCACAGATACGCAGTATTTT | CASSLPRDASTDTQYF
TRBJ1-1 | . | TRBV10-3 | . | TGTGCCATCCTTCTGAACACTGAAGCTTTCTTT | CAILLNTEAFF
TRBJ2-7 | few | TRBV30 | TRBD1 | TGTGCCTGGGAGACAGGGGACGGGGCCGAGCAGTACTTC | CAWETGDGAEQYF
TRBJ2-7 | few | TRBV14 | TRBD1 | TGTGCCAGCAGCCACGGCAGGGGGACCTACGAGCAGTACTTC | CASSHGRGTYEQYF
TRBJ1-5 | once | TRBV21-1 | . | TGTGCCAGCAACGCAAGTAATCAGCCCCAGCATTTT | CASNASNQPQHF
TRBJ2-1 | . | TRBV12-5 | TRBD2 | TGTGCTAGTGGTACAGGGACTAGCGGGAGAATGGGTGAGCAGTTCTTC | CASGTGTSGRMGEQFF
TRBJ2-3 | . | TRBV5-1 | . | TGCGCCAGCAGCTCCTCCGACAGATTCCTCACAGATACGCAGTATTTT | CASSSSDRFLTDTQYF
TRBJ1-5 | once | TRBV7-8 | TRBD1 | TGTGCCAGCAGCTTAATTCCCTCCGGGACAGGGGATCAGCCCCAGCATTTT | CASSLIPSGTGDQPQHF
TRBJ2-3 | . | TRBV4-3 | TRBD2 | TGCGCCAGCAGCCTTAGCGGGAGGGAGAAAGATACGCAGTATTTT | CASSLSGREKDTQYF
TRBJ2-5 | few | TRBV2 | TRBD1 | TGTGCCAGCAGTCGATCAGGGGGCAGGGGAGAGACCCAGTACTTC | CASSRSGGRGETQYF
TRBJ2-5 | . | TRBV7-3 | . | TGTGCCAGCAGCTTAACCCGGACCCAAGAGACCCAGTACTTC | CASSLTRTQETQYF
TRBJ1-3 | . | TRBV6-1 | . | TGTGCCAGCAGTGAAGGGACTCACTCTGGAAACACCATATATTTT | CASSEGTHSGNTIYF
TRBJ2-2 | . | TRBV2 | . | TGTGCCAGCAGTGAAGATTATTTTGGGGCCGGGGAGCTGTTTTTT | CASSEDYFGAGELFF
TRBJ2-7 | few | TRBV20-1 | . | TGCAGTGCTAGCGGGGACTACGAGCAGTACTTC | CSASGDYEQYF
TRBJ2-5 | . | TRBV10-2 | TRBD2 | TGCGCCAGCAGTTTGACTAGCGGGGGCCAAGAGACCCAGTACTTC | CASSLTSGGQETQYF
TRBJ2-1 | . | TRBV9 | TRBD2 | TGTGCCAGCAGCGCTCCTAGCGGCTCCTACAATGAGCAGTTCTTC | CASSAPSGSYNEQFF
TRBJ2-7 | . | TRBV11-2 | . | TGTGCCAGCAGCTTAGGTCTAGGTGACGAGCAGTACTTC | CASSLGLGDEQYF
TRBJ1-4 | . | TRBV19 | . | TGTGCCAGTAGCACCGAGGGGGGGCTCCCATTTTTT | CASSTEGGLPFF
TRBJ1-2 | medium-sized | TRBV25-1 | TRBD1 | TGTGCCAGCAGTGATGGACAGGAGATTAACTATGGCTACACCTTC | CASSDGQEINYGYTF
TRBJ1-2 | few | TRBV20-1 | . | TGCAGTGCTGGGGGCTACACCTTC | CSAGGYTF
TRBJ2-1 | . | TRBV5-1 | TRBD2 | TGCGCCAGCAGCTTGTTCAGCGGGAGGGGGTACAATGAGCAGTTCTTC | CASSLFSGRGYNEQFF
TRBJ1-5 | . | TRBV19 | . | TGTGCCAGTAGTGTGGCCGTCGGGGGGGGACAGCCCCAGCATTTT | CASSVAVGGGQPQHF
TRBJ2-3 | . | TRBV5-1 | . | TGCGCCAGCAGCTTGCAGGGGACGCCAGATACGCAGTATTTT | CASSLQGTPDTQYF
TRBJ2-1 | . | TRBV6-5 | . | TGTGCCAGCAGTTACTCGAGAGACTACTACAATGAGCAGTTCTTC | CASSYSRDYYNEQFF
TRBJ2-1 | . | TRBV14 | TRBD2 | TGTGCCAGCAGCCCACCGGGACTAGCGGGAAGTCGTGAGCAGTTCTTC | CASSPPGLAGSREQFF
TRBJ1-1 | . | TRBV11-2 | . | TGTGCCAGCAGCTTAGTTCCGGAGGGGCCGAACACTGAAGCTTTCTTT | CASSLVPEGPNTEAFF
TRBJ1-5 | . | TRBV15 | . | TGTGCCACCAGCAGCCCCCGGCGGGGGCTGGGTCAGCCCCAGCATTTT | CATSSPRRGLGQPQHF
TRBJ2-1 | . | TRBV7-9 | TRBD2 | TGTGCCAGCAGCTTCAGCGGGAGGCCCCCTTACAATGAGCAGTTCTTC | CASSFSGRPPYNEQFF
TRBJ1-1 | . | TRBV5-4 | TRBD1 | TGTGCCAGCAGCAAGGACAGGGGGTCGTTGGAAACTGAAGCTTTCTTT | CASSKDRGSLETEAFF
TRBJ2-3 | . | TRBV6-6 | TRBD2 | TGTGCCAGCAGCAACGACGGACTAGCGGACACAGATACGCAGTATTTT | CASSNDGLADTDTQYF
TRBJ2-7 | few | TRBV7-2 | . | TGTGCCAGCAGCTTAACCTACGAGCAGTACTTC | CASSLTYEQYF
TRBJ1-3 | . | TRBV7-8 | . | TGTGCCAGCAGCTTTGGGGGAGCTCCCGGAAACACCATATATTTT | CASSFGGAPGNTIYF
TRBJ2-7 | . | TRBV7-2 | . | TGTGCCAGCAGCTTAGTAGCGAACTCCTACGAGCAGTACTTC | CASSLVANSYEQYF
TRBJ2-7 | . | TRBV29-1 | . | TGCAGCGTTCTGTCAGGGACCAGCTCCTACGAGCAGTACTTC | CSVLSGTSSYEQYF
TRBJ2-3 | . | TRBV9 | . | TGTGCCAGCAGCGTACTCGTCTCGGGCACAGATACGCAGTATTTT | CASSVLVSGTDTQYF
TRBJ1-2 | few | TRBV10-3 | TRBD1 | TGTGCCATCAGCGAGACAGGGGACGGCTACACCTTC | CAISETGDGYTF
TRBJ2-7 | . | TRBV10-1 | . | TGCGCCAGCAGTCCCGGGCCCTCCTACGAGCAGTACTTC | CASSPGPSYEQYF
TRBJ2-1 | . | TRBV19 | . | TGTGCCAGTAGCACGCGGGACATCTATGAGCAGTTCTTC | CASSTRDIYEQFF
TRBJ2-1 | . | TRBV15 | . | TGTGCCACCAGCAGAGCCTATGAGCAGTTCTTC | CATSRAYEQFF
TRBJ2-2 | . | TRBV6-1 | . | TGTGCCAGCAGTGAATGGTTTGGGGAGCTGTTTTTT | CASSEWFGELFF
TRBJ2-5 | . | TRBV7-8 | . | TGTGCCAGCAGCCCGGGTCCTCAGGAATTCCAAGAGACCCAGTACTTC | CASSPGPQEFQETQYF
TRBJ1-1 | once | TRBV5-5 | TRBD1 | TGTGCCAGCAGCGGAGAGACAGGGTTAGGGAACACTGAAGCTTTCTTT | CASSGETGLGNTEAFF
TRBJ1-5 | . | TRBV18 | . | TGTGCCAGCTCACCAGACCCAGATAGCAATCAGCCCCAGCATTTT | CASSPDPDSNQPQHF
TRBJ2-6 | . | TRBV30 | TRBD1 | TGTGCCTGGACAGGGGGCGCTGGGGCCAACGTCCTGACTTTC | CAWTGGAGANVLTF
TRBJ2-2 | . | TRBV2 | TRBD1 | TGTGCCAGCAGTGGACAGGGGAACGGGGAGCTGTTTTTT | CASSGQGNGELFF
TRBJ2-5 | . | TRBV15 | TRBD2 | TGTGCCACCAGCAGAGACCCTAGCGGGACGGTACAGACCCAGTACTTC | CATSRDPSGTVQTQYF